The rows below give T cell receptor beta chains drawn from one sample of a study of memory CD4+ T cells and cytomegalovirus serostatus. The protocol was immunoSEQ multiplex PCR, while the TCRdb copy is restricted to in-frame clones and leaves out a portion. Among 28,000 or so clones listed, about 75% were seen once. The specimen sequenced was memory CD4+ T cells from blood. These TCRs come from an adult in good health and CMV-seronegative. Both conserved end residues are part of each CDR3. The D gene is left open where the match is weak. The size of a clone is reported for some rows only, either as once, few or many, or as a class for expanded clones.

V: TRBV19; length: 18; size: few; D: -; J: TRBJ1-5; DNA: TGTGCCAGTAGTCCATACTTACCCCCGGACGGAGTCTATCAGCCCCAGCATTTT; CDR3: CASSPYLPPDGVYQPQHF
V: TRBV30; length: 14; size: few; D: TRBD1; J: TRBJ1-4; DNA: TGTGCCTGGAGTGTCCAGGGGGGTTTTGGAAAACTGTTTTTT; CDR3: CAWSVQGGFGKLFF
V: TRBV29-1; length: 13; size: -; D: TRBD1; J: TRBJ2-1; DNA: TGCAGCGTTGTAGGGACAGGTTACAATGAGCAGTTCTTC; CDR3: CSVVGTGYNEQFF
V: TRBV10-3; length: 12; size: -; D: -; J: TRBJ2-5; DNA: TGTGCCATCAGTGAGCACGAAGAGACCCAGTACTTC; CDR3: CAISEHEETQYF
V: TRBV28; length: 13; size: few; D: -; J: TRBJ1-2; DNA: TGTGCCAGCAGGGCAGACCCTAACTATGGCTACACCTTC; CDR3: CASRADPNYGYTF
V: TRBV27; length: 15; size: -; D: TRBD2; J: TRBJ2-7; DNA: TGTGCCAGCAGTTCCGAACTGGCGGGGGGCTACGAGCAGTACTTC; CDR3: CASSSELAGGYEQYF
V: TRBV28; length: 14; size: few; D: TRBD1; J: TRBJ2-5; DNA: TGTGCCAGCAGTGACGGGACAGTACAAGAGACCCAGTACTTC; CDR3: CASSDGTVQETQYF
V: TRBV7-6; length: 15; size: -; D: -; J: TRBJ1-5; DNA: TGTGCCAGCAGCGCACAGGGTGCGGGGGATCAGCCCCAGCATTTT; CDR3: CASSAQGAGDQPQHF
V: TRBV27; length: 17; size: -; D: TRBD1; J: TRBJ1-2; DNA: TGTGCCAGCAGTTTATTGGAGCCGGGACAGGGGAACTATGGCTACACCTTC; CDR3: CASSLLEPGQGNYGYTF
V: TRBV6-5; length: 14; size: -; D: TRBD2; J: TRBJ2-7; DNA: TGTGCCAGAGATGGACTAGCGGGATCCTACGAGCAGTACTTC; CDR3: CARDGLAGSYEQYF
V: TRBV6-6; length: 12; size: few; D: -; J: TRBJ1-5; DNA: TGTGCCAGCGATCAAAGCAATCAGCCCCAGCATTTT; CDR3: CASDQSNQPQHF
V: TRBV27; length: 19; size: -; D: TRBD1; J: TRBJ2-1; DNA: TGTGCCAGCAGTTTAAAGGGACAGGGATTCGGGGTTCCAAACAATGAGCAGTTCTTC; CDR3: CASSLKGQGFGVPNNEQFF
V: TRBV28; length: 12; size: -; D: TRBD2; J: TRBJ2-7; DNA: TGTTCCAGCGGGAGGGGTAGATACGAGCAGTACTTC; CDR3: CSSGRGRYEQYF
V: TRBV19; length: 15; size: -; D: TRBD1; J: TRBJ1-6; DNA: TGTGCCAGTAGTAATGCCCGGACAGGGGAATCACCCCTCCACTTT; CDR3: CASSNARTGESPLHF
V: TRBV5-1; length: 16; size: -; D: -; J: TRBJ2-3; DNA: TGCGCCAGCAGCTTGGGGTCGAATCTGGCAACAGATACGCAGTATTTT; CDR3: CASSLGSNLATDTQYF
V: TRBV10-3; length: 14; size: -; D: TRBD1; J: TRBJ1-5; DNA: TGTGCCATCAGTGAAGGGACAGGGCATGGGCCCCAGCATTTT; CDR3: CAISEGTGHGPQHF
V: TRBV6-1; length: 14; size: once; D: -; J: TRBJ1-4; DNA: TGTGCCAGCAGTGCCCCGCTCCTTGGTGAAAAACTGTTTTTT; CDR3: CASSAPLLGEKLFF
V: TRBV2; length: 11; size: -; D: -; J: TRBJ2-7; DNA: TGTGCCAGCACCTACAGCGGAGAGCAGTACTTC; CDR3: CASTYSGEQYF
V: TRBV7-9; length: 17; size: -; D: -; J: TRBJ1-1; DNA: TGTGCCAGCAGCTTAGGACAGACAGCGACACTGAACACTGAAGCTTTCTTT; CDR3: CASSLGQTATLNTEAFF
V: TRBV12-5; length: 17; size: -; D: TRBD1; J: TRBJ2-7; DNA: TGTGCTAGTGGTAGAAGGACAGGCCTGACATGGACCTACGAGCAGTACTTC; CDR3: CASGRRTGLTWTYEQYF
V: TRBV6-5; length: 15; size: once; D: TRBD2; J: TRBJ2-2; DNA: TGTGCCAGCCGCGCCGGGACTAGCGGGAGTGGGGAGCTGTTTTTT; CDR3: CASRAGTSGSGELFF
V: TRBV7-2; length: 11; size: -; D: -; J: TRBJ2-7; DNA: TGTGCCAGCAGCGCCGAATCCGAGCAGTACTTC; CDR3: CASSAESEQYF
V: TRBV4-1; length: 15; size: once; D: -; J: TRBJ1-2; DNA: TGCGCCAGCAGCCAAGAGTGGGTGGGGAACTATGGCTACACCTTC; CDR3: CASSQEWVGNYGYTF
V: TRBV25-1; length: 13; size: -; D: TRBD1; J: TRBJ1-2; DNA: TGTGCCAGCAGTGCGGGACAGGGTCCTGGCTACACCTTC; CDR3: CASSAGQGPGYTF
V: TRBV7-2; length: 18; size: -; D: -; J: TRBJ2-7; DNA: TGTGCCAGCAGCTTAGCGCCCGGGACAACCAGGAGCTCCTACGAGCAGTACTTC; CDR3: CASSLAPGTTRSSYEQYF
V: TRBV30; length: 14; size: -; D: -; J: TRBJ2-1; DNA: TGTGCCTGGAGTGAGGGGGGGGCCCACAATGAGCAGTTCTTC; CDR3: CAWSEGGAHNEQFF
V: TRBV19; length: 15; size: -; D: TRBD1; J: TRBJ1-4; DNA: TGTGCCAGTAGCCGGGACGGGACAGCTAATGAAAAACTGTTTTTT; CDR3: CASSRDGTANEKLFF
V: TRBV7-2; length: 17; size: few; D: TRBD2; J: TRBJ2-7; DNA: TGTGCCAGCAGCTTAGCGGTAGCGGGAGGTTCCAATTACGAGCAGTACTTC; CDR3: CASSLAVAGGSNYEQYF
V: TRBV6-1; length: 14; size: -; D: TRBD1; J: TRBJ2-5; DNA: TGTGCCGGAAACAACGACAGGGGGATGAAGACCCAGTACTTC; CDR3: CAGNNDRGMKTQYF
V: TRBV4-1; length: 14; size: -; D: -; J: TRBJ1-2; DNA: TGCGCCAGCAGCCAAGAGCACAAGAACTATGGCTACACCTTC; CDR3: CASSQEHKNYGYTF
V: TRBV29-1; length: 12; size: -; D: TRBD2; J: TRBJ2-3; DNA: TGCAGCGTTGATAAAGGTCGGGAGGCGGTGTATTTT; CDR3: CSVDKGREAVYF
V: TRBV19; length: 13; size: once; D: TRBD1; J: TRBJ1-4; DNA: TGTGCCAGTAGCCGACAGGGTGAAGAAAAACTGTTTTTT; CDR3: CASSRQGEEKLFF
V: TRBV18; length: 13; size: -; D: -; J: TRBJ1-1; DNA: TGTGCCAGCTCACCACCCGCGAACACTGAAGCTTTCTTT; CDR3: CASSPPANTEAFF
V: TRBV19; length: 14; size: -; D: -; J: TRBJ2-5; DNA: TGTGCCAGTAGTATAGCAGGCACCCAAGGGACCCAGTACTTC; CDR3: CASSIAGTQGTQYF
V: TRBV18; length: 19; size: -; D: -; J: TRBJ1-3; DNA: TGTGCCAGCTCACCAAGCCTTGGGTCTGGGGACATCTCTGGAAACACCATATATTTT; CDR3: CASSPSLGSGDISGNTIYF
V: TRBV7-2; length: 16; size: -; D: TRBD2; J: TRBJ2-1; DNA: TGTGCCAGCAGCTTAGCTAGCGGGGGGGCCGTAGGTGAGCAGTTCTTC; CDR3: CASSLASGGAVGEQFF
V: TRBV18; length: 12; size: -; D: -; J: TRBJ2-7; DNA: TGTGCCAGCTCATTGGACCTGTACGAGCAGTACTTC; CDR3: CASSLDLYEQYF
V: TRBV9; length: 14; size: -; D: TRBD2; J: TRBJ2-3; DNA: TGTGCCAGCAGCCGCGGGGGGCCGACAGATACGCAGTATTTT; CDR3: CASSRGGPTDTQYF
V: TRBV10-1; length: 16; size: -; D: -; J: TRBJ2-7; DNA: TGCGCCAGCAGTGAGAAGGGCAGCCGAGGCTCCTACGAGCAGTACTTC; CDR3: CASSEKGSRGSYEQYF
V: TRBV6-1; length: 18; size: -; D: -; J: TRBJ2-6; DNA: TGTGCCAGCAGTGATAGCATCGAACAGGGCTCGGGGGCCAACGTCCTGACTTTC; CDR3: CASSDSIEQGSGANVLTF
V: TRBV29-1; length: 13; size: -; D: TRBD2; J: TRBJ2-5; DNA: TGCAGCGTTCCGGGACTAGCGAAAGAGACCCAGTACTTC; CDR3: CSVPGLAKETQYF
V: TRBV19; length: 14; size: few; D: -; J: TRBJ1-1; DNA: TGTGCCAGCAGAGTCCTGAACGATTTGCATCAAGCTTTCTTT; CDR3: CASRVLNDLHQAFF
V: TRBV2; length: 11; size: -; D: -; J: TRBJ2-2; DNA: TGTGCCAGCAGTTATGCCGGGGAGCTGTTTTTT; CDR3: CASSYAGELFF
V: TRBV19; length: 15; size: -; D: -; J: TRBJ2-7; DNA: TGTGCCAGTAGTATAAACGGGTTGGGGTTCTACGAGCAGTACTTC; CDR3: CASSINGLGFYEQYF
V: TRBV7-2; length: 14; size: few; D: -; J: TRBJ1-1; DNA: TGTGCCAGCAGCCTGGGACTGAAGAACACTGAAGCTTTCTTT; CDR3: CASSLGLKNTEAFF
V: TRBV2; length: 12; size: -; D: -; J: TRBJ1-1; DNA: TGTGCCAGCCATGGGGACCACACTGAAGCTTTCTTT; CDR3: CASHGDHTEAFF
V: TRBV14; length: 15; size: -; D: -; J: TRBJ1-3; DNA: TGTGCCAGCAGCCAAGAGGGAAACTCTGGAAACACCATATATTTT; CDR3: CASSQEGNSGNTIYF
V: TRBV2; length: 14; size: few; D: TRBD1; J: TRBJ1-2; DNA: TGTGCCAGCAGTATGGACAGGGGATACTATGGCTACACCTTC; CDR3: CASSMDRGYYGYTF
V: TRBV7-8; length: 16; size: -; D: TRBD2; J: TRBJ2-1; DNA: TGTGCCAGCAGCTTAGTGGCTAGCGGGACCGTTCGAGAGCAGTTCTTC; CDR3: CASSLVASGTVREQFF
V: TRBV7-9; length: 14; size: -; D: -; J: TRBJ2-7; DNA: TGTGCCAGCAGCTTAGACAGATGGTTTGACGAGCAGTACTTC; CDR3: CASSLDRWFDEQYF
V: TRBV7-8; length: 16; size: -; D: TRBD1; J: TRBJ2-1; DNA: TGTGCCAGCAGCCCCTACCGACAGGGGGGCTACAATGAGCAGTTCTTC; CDR3: CASSPYRQGGYNEQFF
V: TRBV19; length: 15; size: -; D: -; J: TRBJ2-5; DNA: TGTGCCAGTAGTATAAACCGACGTGGGGCAGAGACCCAGTACTTC; CDR3: CASSINRRGAETQYF
V: TRBV19; length: 15; size: few; D: -; J: TRBJ1-5; DNA: TGTGCCAGTAGTCGCCAGGCGCTTAGCAATCAGCCCCAGCATTTT; CDR3: CASSRQALSNQPQHF
V: TRBV2; length: 11; size: -; D: -; J: TRBJ2-1; DNA: TGTGCCAGCGGGAGGACTGGTGAGCAGTTCTTC; CDR3: CASGRTGEQFF
V: TRBV7-9; length: 15; size: -; D: -; J: TRBJ1-6; DNA: TGTGCCAGCAGCCCGTGGGACCTTTTAAGTTCACCCCTCCACTTT; CDR3: CASSPWDLLSSPLHF
V: TRBV7-9; length: 13; size: -; D: -; J: TRBJ2-7; DNA: TGTGCCAGCAGCGGGGACACAGCCTACGAGCAGTACTTC; CDR3: CASSGDTAYEQYF